This T cell receptor beta chain was documented in a study of metastatic and nonmetastatic thyroid tumors. In the study overall: Both malignant and benign thyroid patients supplied peripheral blood and tumor or nodule tissue samples, across which the repertoires of these patients were then compared. Study results and limitations: Across blood and tumor, TCR beta diversity in malignant thyroid tumors was reportedly significantly higher than in benign nodules.

This clone was detected ten times or more. Antigen specificity is unknown. The V segment lost 0 bases and the J segment 4 bases; nucleotides outside the gene matches: 13. Germline lookup yields CDR1 DFQATT and CDR2 SNEGSKA (reference sequence). This CDR3 has 17 amino acids. Original analysis: Researchers built a distant-metastasis classifier for papillary thyroid cancer that drew on CDR3 differences across clinicopathological groups. TCRdb ran MiXCR on the PCR reads. The V and J calls were not made by the authors but by TCRdb's processing. The table includes tens of thousands of clones, around 20% detected once. Each patient went into thyroid surgery without having received any treatment.

The sequencing sample was made of blood. The chain uses TRBV20-1 and TRBJ2-3; 7 bases agree with TRBD2. This TCR was sampled from a male donor with papillary thyroid cancer or a benign thyroid nodule (not recorded which). Some clones in this sample may be carry-over from other donors' samples. The CDR3 loop is CSARDFSGRAPADTQYF. In DNA form, the CDR3 reads TGCAGTGCTAGAGACTTTAGTGGGAGGGCCCCCGCAGATACGCAGTATTTT.